Below are 19 T cell receptor beta chains sequenced from a single sample in a study of blood T cell repertoires in COVID-19. The repertoire was sequenced with immunoSEQ multiplex PCR; TCRdb's copy has only in-frame clones and lacks some. Here the sample spans about 120,000 clones, roughly nine tenths being singletons. Sequenced sample: peripheral blood. Every receptor here comes from a man aged 65 to 85 with active or convalescent COVID-19.

V is TRBV19 and J is TRBJ2-6; no clear D. Germline CDR1 and CDR2: LNHDA and SQIVND (reference sequence). This CDR3 is 17 amino acids long. V lost 6 bases to trimming and J lost 0 bases, with 15 bases between them. CDR3 loop: CASSPEELNSGANVLTF. The CDR3 coding sequence is TGTGCCAGTAGCCCCGAAGAGCTAAACTCTGGGGCCAACGTCCTGACTTTC.

J is TRBJ2-2 and V is TRBV18; TRBD2 matches at 9 bases. Losses at the gene ends were 6 bases for V and 5 bases for J; bases not matched to a gene: 10. Looked up from germline, CDR1 is KGHSH and CDR2 is LQKENI. The CDR3 extends over 16 amino acids. The CDR3 reads CASSPRLAEPTGELFF. DNA for the CDR3: TGTGCCAGCTCCCCGAGACTAGCGGAGCCAACCGGGGAGCTGTTTTTT.

The genes are TRBV28 and TRBJ1-2; D remains unclear. CDR3 length: 12 residues. Germline CDR1 and CDR2: MDHEN and SYDVKM. Trimming removed 6 bases at V and 4 bases at J, with 9 bases between. For the CDR3, the DNA is TGTGCCAGCAGAGCCCCAGGCTATGGCTACACCTTC. Translated, it gives CASRAPGYGYTF.

The genes are TRBV5-1 and TRBJ2-7; 7 bases fit TRBD1. V shed 3 bases, J shed 6 bases, and the junction held 6 bases outside the gene matches. Germline V gene sequence: CDR1 SGHRS, CDR2 YFSETQ. This CDR3 has 13 residues. DNA of the CDR3: TGCGCCAGCAGCTACGACAGGGCCAGCGAGCAGTACTTC. It encodes CASSYDRASEQYF. Complete variable domain (other parts from reference TRBV5-1 and TRBJ2-7): KAGVTQTPRYLIKTRGQQVTLSCSPISGHRSVSWYQQTPGQGLQFLFEYFSETQRNKGNFPGRFSGRQFSNSRSEMNVSTLELGDSALYLCASSYDRASEQYFGPGTRLTVT.

This chain uses TRBV28 with TRBJ1-2; the match to TRBD1 covers 11 bases. This CDR3 spans 16 amino acids. The J segment lost 4 bases and the V segment lost 1 base, leaving 5 bases of the junction unmatched. Germline V lookup: CDR1 MDHEN, CDR2 SYDVKM. CDR3 sequence: CASSLSRDRGAYGYTF. CDR3 in DNA: TGTGCCAGCAGTTTATCCCGGGACAGGGGGGCCTATGGCTACACCTTC.

This chain joins TRBV19 and TRBJ2-7; 8 nucleotides agree with TRBD1. V shed 4 bases, J shed 3 bases, and the junction held 8 bases outside the gene matches. Germline CDR1 is LNHDA and CDR2 is SQIVND (reference sequence). CDR3 length: 15 residues. CDR3 loop: CASSTSTGALYEQYF. CDR3 sequence (DNA): TGTGCCAGTAGTACCTCGACAGGGGCCCTCTACGAGCAGTACTTC.

The V call is TRBV5-8, the J call TRBJ2-5, with a possible D match to TRBD2 (6 bases). Germline CDR1 and CDR2: SGHTS and YDEGEE. The CDR3 contains 14 residues. Trimming pared 4 bases from V and 3 bases from J, leaving 13 bases between. The CDR3 is CASSPRLGEETQYF. As DNA, the CDR3 is TGTGCCAGCAGCCCCCGACTAGGAGAAGAGACCCAGTACTTC. The full variable domain, with the rest looked up from reference TRBV5-8 and TRBJ2-5, is EAGVTQSPTHLIKTRGQQATLRCSPISGHTSVYWYQQALGLGLQFLLWYDEGEERNRGNFPPRFSGRQFPNYSSELNVNALELEDSALYLCASSPRLGEETQYFGPGTRLLVL.

The chain recombines TRBV29-1 with TRBJ2-5; 10 bases align to TRBD2. Per germline, CDR1 SQVTM and CDR2 ANQGSEA. V shed 6 bases, J shed 0 bases, and the junction held 10 bases outside the gene matches. This CDR3 comprises 16 residues. CDR3 in amino acids: CSVGGLAGENQETQYF. The DNA of the CDR3 is TGCAGCGTGGGGGGGCTAGCGGGAGAAAACCAAGAGACCCAGTACTTC.

The V gene is TRBV6-6, the J gene TRBJ2-1, with a tentative D call TRBD1 (6 bases). V was cut by 0 bases and J by 5 bases, with 14 bases left in between. Germline V CDR1 and CDR2: MNHNY, SVGAGI (reference sequence). This CDR3 is 16 amino acids long. CDR3 sequence: CASSYSIQGKDNEQFF. The CDR3 DNA sequence: TGTGCCAGCAGTTACTCGATACAGGGTAAGGACAATGAGCAGTTCTTC.

The CDR3 region has the DNA TGTGCCAGCAGCCTATTCGACAGGACTGCAACTAATGAAAAACTGTTTTTT. It is translated as CASSLFDRTATNEKLFF. V gene TRBV7-8 combines with J gene TRBJ1-4; possible D gene TRBD1, 6 bases. The CDR3 runs 17 residues. The germline V and J ends were trimmed by 5 bases and 0 bases, with 16 bases remaining between them. The germline gives CDR1 SGHVS, CDR2 FQNEAQ.

The CDR3 loop reads CASSPSRAYDAEDLNRGRETQYF. CDR3 nucleotide sequence: TGTGCCAGCAGCCCCTCTAGGGCTTACGACGCGGAAGACTTGAACAGGGGGCGAGAGACCCAGTACTTC. The chain uses TRBV2 and TRBJ2-5, with TRBD1 matching 9 bases. The J segment lost 4 bases and the V segment lost 6 bases, leaving 33 bases of the junction unmatched. CDR3 length equals 23 residues. CDR1 is SNHLY and CDR2 is FYNNEI in the germline V gene.

The rearrangement joins TRBV29-1 to TRBJ2-7, with D perhaps TRBD1 (6 bases). Germline V gene data show CDR1 as SQVTM and CDR2 as ANQGSEA. Deletions cut 3 bases from V and 4 bases from J, with 7 bases between. The CDR3 runs 11 residues. The DNA of the CDR3 is TGCAGCGTTGAGGACAGATACGAGCAGTACTTC. Protein product: CSVEDRYEQYF.

The genes are TRBV3-1 (or the pseudogene TRBV3-2) and TRBJ2-3; the match to TRBD1 covers 8 bases. CDR1 and CDR2 from the germline V gene are LGHDT and YNNKEL (reference sequence). After removal of 5 bases from V and 4 bases from J, the junction contained 5 bases not matched to a gene. The CDR3 has 14 amino acids. The CDR3 bases are TGTGCCAGCAGCAGTCAGGGGGCATCAGATACGCAGTATTTT. This translates into CASSSQGASDTQYF.

Details on this clone: Compared with germline, one end of the junction differs, possibly owing to a read error. The rearrangement joins TRBV7-9 to TRBJ2-3; D is undetermined. The CDR3 is made up of 16 amino acids. Germline values: CDR1 SEHNR, CDR2 FQNEAQ (reference sequence). Here the CDR3 DNA reads TGTGCCAGCAGCTTAGAGGCCTTCCGTAACACAGATACGCAGTGTTTT. Amino acids: CASSLEAFRNTDTQCF.

This chain joins TRBV9 and TRBJ1-2, with unresolved D. V was shortened by 0 bases and J by 1 base, with 4 bases between the two germline ends. CDR1 is SGDLS and CDR2 is YYNGEE in the germline V gene. This CDR3 region has 13 residues. CDR3 residues: CASSVDNNYGYTF. DNA of the CDR3: TGTGCCAGCAGCGTAGATAATAACTATGGCTACACCTTC.

The chain combines TRBV11-2 with TRBJ1-2; 10 bases fit TRBD1. In germline, CDR1 is SGHAT, CDR2 FQNNGV. There are 14 residues in the CDR3. The V segment lost 2 bases and the J segment 8 bases; nucleotides outside the gene matches: 5. CDR3 residues: CASSLRGQGEGYTF. For the CDR3, the DNA is TGTGCCAGCAGCTTAAGAGGACAGGGGGAGGGCTACACCTTC.

The rearrangement uses TRBV3-1 (or the pseudogene TRBV3-2) and TRBJ2-3; a possible D gene is TRBD2 (6 bases). This CDR3 is built from 12 residues. The germline V gene encodes CDR1 LGHDT and CDR2 YNNKEL (reference sequence). V was shortened by 4 bases and J by 5 bases, with 7 bases between the two germline ends. CDR3 protein: CASSPGRDTQYF. The CDR3 bases are TGTGCCAGCAGCCCCGGGAGAGATACGCAGTATTTT.

This chain links TRBV4-1 with TRBJ2-7, with a tentative D call TRBD2 (6 bases). Trimming removed 0 bases at V and 3 bases at J, with 12 bases between. CDR3 length: 15 amino acids. The germline V gene encodes CDR1 MGHRA and CDR2 YSYEKL. The CDR3 nucleotides read TGCGCCAGCAGCCAAGATCGGCGAGCGGGCTACGAGCAGTACTTC. It specifies CASSQDRRAGYEQYF.

The rearrangement joins TRBV19 to TRBJ1-4; D ambiguous. The CDR3 has 14 residues. Germline CDR1 LNHDA, CDR2 SQIVND (reference sequence). V gave up 3 bases and J gave up 3 bases, with 8 bases separating them. The CDR3 DNA reads as TGTGCCAGTAGTATGGGCCGGTCTAATGAAAAACTGTTTTTT. Protein product: CASSMGRSNEKLFF.